This TCR beta chain was observed in a study of blood T cell repertoires in COVID-19. Study information: COVID-19 samples from acute and convalescent phases originated in the United States, Italy and Spain.

Clones were read by immunoSEQ multiplex PCR, and TCRdb kept only the in-frame ones, dropping some. The sample yields roughly 500,000 clones, roughly 88% seen once. Germline lookup yields CDR1 SGDLS and CDR2 YYNGEE. After removal of 0 bases from V and 2 bases from J, the junction contained 6 bases not matched to a gene. The CDR3 loop spans 17 amino acids. The V call is TRBV9, the J call TRBJ2-1; 9 nucleotides agree with TRBD2. The sequenced sample consisted of peripheral blood. This receptor was taken from a human donor in a cohort sampled during active COVID-19. The CDR3 nucleotides read TGTGCCAGCAGCGTAGGGGGCGGGAGGGGTACCTACAATGAGCAGTTCTTC. Amino acids: CASSVGGGRGTYNEQFF.